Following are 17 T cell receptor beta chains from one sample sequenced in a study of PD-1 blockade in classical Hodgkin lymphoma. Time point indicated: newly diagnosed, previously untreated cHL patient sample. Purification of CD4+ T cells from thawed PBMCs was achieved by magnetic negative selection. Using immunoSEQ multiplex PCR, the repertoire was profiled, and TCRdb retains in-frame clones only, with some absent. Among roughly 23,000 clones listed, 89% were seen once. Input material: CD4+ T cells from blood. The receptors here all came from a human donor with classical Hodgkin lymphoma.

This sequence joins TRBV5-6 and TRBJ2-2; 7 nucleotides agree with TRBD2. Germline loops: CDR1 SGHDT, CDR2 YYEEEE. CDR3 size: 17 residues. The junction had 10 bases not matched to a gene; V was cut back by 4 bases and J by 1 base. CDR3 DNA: TGTGCCAGCAGCACCCGTAGACTAGCCGGGAACACCGGGGAGCTGTTTTTT. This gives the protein CASSTRRLAGNTGELFF.

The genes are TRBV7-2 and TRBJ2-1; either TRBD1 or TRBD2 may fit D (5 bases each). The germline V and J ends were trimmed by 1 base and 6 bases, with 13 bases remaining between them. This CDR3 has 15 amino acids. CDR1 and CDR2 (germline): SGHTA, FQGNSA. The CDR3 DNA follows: TGTGCCAGCAGCTTAGATCAGGGACCATCCAATGAGCAGTTCTTC. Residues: CASSLDQGPSNEQFF.

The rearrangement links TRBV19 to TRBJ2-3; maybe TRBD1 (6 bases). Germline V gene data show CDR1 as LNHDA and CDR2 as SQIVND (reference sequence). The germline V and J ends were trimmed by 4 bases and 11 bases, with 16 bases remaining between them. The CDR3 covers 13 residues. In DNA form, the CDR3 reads TGTGCCAGTAGTAGCCTACAGGGTAGTTGGCAGTATTTT. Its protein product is CASSSLQGSWQYF.

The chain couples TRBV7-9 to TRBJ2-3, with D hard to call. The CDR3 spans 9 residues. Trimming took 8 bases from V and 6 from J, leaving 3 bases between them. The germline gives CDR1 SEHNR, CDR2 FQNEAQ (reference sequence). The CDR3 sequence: CASGDTQYF. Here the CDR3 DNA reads TGTGCCAGCGGCGATACGCAGTATTTT. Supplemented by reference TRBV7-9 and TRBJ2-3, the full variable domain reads DTGVSQNPRHKITKRGQNVTFRCDPISEHNRLYWYRQTLGQGPEFLTYFQNEAQLEKSRLLSDRFSAERPKGSFSTLEIQRTEQGDSAMYLCASGDTQYFGPGTRLTVL.

CDR3 sequence: CASSETSGGFNEQFF. The CDR3 nucleotides are TGTGCCAGCAGTGAGACTAGCGGGGGTTTCAATGAGCAGTTCTTC. V is TRBV2 and J is TRBJ2-1; 12 bases agree with TRBD2. CDR3 size: 15 residues. In germline, CDR1 is SNHLY, CDR2 FYNNEI. V lost 3 bases to trimming and J lost 6 bases; unmatched junction nucleotides: 3.

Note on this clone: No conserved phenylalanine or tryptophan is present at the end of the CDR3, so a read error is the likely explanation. CDR3 sequence: CAGQGNTGELFS. The DNA for the CDR3 is TGTGCCGGACAGGGGAACACCGGGGAGCTGTTTTCT. V is TRBV2 and J is TRBJ2-2; 8 bases line up with TRBD1. Germline loops: CDR1 SNHLY, CDR2 FYNNEI. CDR3 length: 12 amino acids. V lost 11 bases to trimming and J lost 1 base; unmatched junction nucleotides: 0.

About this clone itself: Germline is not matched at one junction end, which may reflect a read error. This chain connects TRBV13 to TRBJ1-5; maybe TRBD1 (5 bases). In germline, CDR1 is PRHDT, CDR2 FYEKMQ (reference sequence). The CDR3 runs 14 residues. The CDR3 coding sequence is TGTGCCAGCAGCGTAGGGGTGAGCAATCAGCCCCAGCATTTT. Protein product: CASSVGVSNQPQHF.

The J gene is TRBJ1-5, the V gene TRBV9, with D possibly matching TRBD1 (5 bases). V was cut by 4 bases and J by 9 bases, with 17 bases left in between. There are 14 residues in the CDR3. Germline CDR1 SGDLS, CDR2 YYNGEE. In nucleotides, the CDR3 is TGTGCCAGCAGCCCGGGGCAACGGGGATGGCCCCAGCATTTT. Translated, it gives CASSPGQRGWPQHF.

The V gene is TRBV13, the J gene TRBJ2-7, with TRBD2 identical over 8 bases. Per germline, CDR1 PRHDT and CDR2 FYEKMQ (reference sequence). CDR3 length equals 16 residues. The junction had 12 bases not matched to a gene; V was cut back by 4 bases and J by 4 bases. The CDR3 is CASSSRAQRGTYEQYF. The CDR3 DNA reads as TGTGCCAGCAGCTCCCGGGCCCAGCGGGGGACGTACGAGCAGTACTTC. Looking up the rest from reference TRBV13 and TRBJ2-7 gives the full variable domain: AAGVIQSPRHLIKEKRETATLKCYPIPRHDTVYWYQQGPGQDPQFLISFYEKMQSDKGSIPDRFSAQQFSDYHSELNMSSLELGDSALYFCASSSRAQRGTYEQYFGPGTRLTVT.

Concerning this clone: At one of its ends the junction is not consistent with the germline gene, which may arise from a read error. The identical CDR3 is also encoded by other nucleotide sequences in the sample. The DNA for the CDR3 is TGTGCCAGCAGCTCGGAAAACAGGGGTCGGGGTAACATCCAGTACTTC. Encoded protein: CASSSENRGRGNIQYF. The V gene is TRBV5-4, the J gene TRBJ2-4; 7 positions agree with TRBD1. The CDR3 is 16 amino acids. Looked up from germline, CDR1 is SGHNT and CDR2 is YYREEE (reference sequence).

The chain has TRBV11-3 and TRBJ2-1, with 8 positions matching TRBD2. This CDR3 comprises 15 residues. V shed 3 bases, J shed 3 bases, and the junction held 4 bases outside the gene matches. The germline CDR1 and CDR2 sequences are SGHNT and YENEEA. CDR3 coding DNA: TGTGCCAGCAGCTTCAGGCTAGCGGGCTACAATGAGCAGTTCTTC. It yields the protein CASSFRLAGYNEQFF.

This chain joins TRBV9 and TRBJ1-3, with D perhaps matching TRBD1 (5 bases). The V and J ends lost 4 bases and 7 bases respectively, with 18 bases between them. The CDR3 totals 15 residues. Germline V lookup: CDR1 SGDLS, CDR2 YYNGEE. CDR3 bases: TGTGCCAGCAGCCCTCAAAAGGGGCTGTGGAACACCATATATTTT. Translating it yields CASSPQKGLWNTIYF.

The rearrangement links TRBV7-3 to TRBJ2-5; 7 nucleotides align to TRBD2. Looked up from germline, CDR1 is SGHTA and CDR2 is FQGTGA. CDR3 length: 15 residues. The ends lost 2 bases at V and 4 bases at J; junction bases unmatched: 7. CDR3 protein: CASSLRGGVRETQYF. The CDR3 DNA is TGTGCCAGCAGCTTACGCGGGGGAGTACGAGAGACCCAGTACTTC.

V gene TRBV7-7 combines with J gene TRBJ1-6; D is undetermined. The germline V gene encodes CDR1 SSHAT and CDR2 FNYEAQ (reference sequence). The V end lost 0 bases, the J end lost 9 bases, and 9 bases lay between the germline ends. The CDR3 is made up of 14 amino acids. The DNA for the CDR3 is TGTGCCAGCAGCTTAGCTCCCGGGGTTTCACCCCTCCACTTT. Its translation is CASSLAPGVSPLHF.

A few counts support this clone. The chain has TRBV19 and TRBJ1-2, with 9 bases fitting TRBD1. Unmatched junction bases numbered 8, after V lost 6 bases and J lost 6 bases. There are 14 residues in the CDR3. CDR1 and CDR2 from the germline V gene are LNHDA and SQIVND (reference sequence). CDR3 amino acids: CASRSLGTGNGYTF. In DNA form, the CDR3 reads TGTGCCAGTAGGAGCCTTGGGACAGGGAATGGCTACACCTTC.

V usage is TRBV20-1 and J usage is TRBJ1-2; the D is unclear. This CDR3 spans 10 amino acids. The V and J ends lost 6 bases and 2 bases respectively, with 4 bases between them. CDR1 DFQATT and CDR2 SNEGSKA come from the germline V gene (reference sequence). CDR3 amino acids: CSAPNYGYTF. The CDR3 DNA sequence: TGCAGTGCCCCCAACTATGGCTACACCTTC.

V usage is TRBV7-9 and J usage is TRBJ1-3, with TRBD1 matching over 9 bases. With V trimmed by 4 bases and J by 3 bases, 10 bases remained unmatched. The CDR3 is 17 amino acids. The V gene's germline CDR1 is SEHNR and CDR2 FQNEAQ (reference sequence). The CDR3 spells CASSSDRDRAFGNTIYF. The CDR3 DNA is TGTGCCAGCAGCTCAGACCGGGACAGGGCCTTTGGAAACACCATATATTTT.